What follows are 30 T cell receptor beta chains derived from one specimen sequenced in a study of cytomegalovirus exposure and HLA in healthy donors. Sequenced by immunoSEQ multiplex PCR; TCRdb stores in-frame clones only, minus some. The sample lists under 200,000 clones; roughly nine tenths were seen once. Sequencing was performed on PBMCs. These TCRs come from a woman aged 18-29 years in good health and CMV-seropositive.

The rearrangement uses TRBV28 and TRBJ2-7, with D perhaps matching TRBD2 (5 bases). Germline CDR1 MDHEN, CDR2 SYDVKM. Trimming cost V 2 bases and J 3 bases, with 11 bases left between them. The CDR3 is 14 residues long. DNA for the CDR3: TGTGCCAGCAGTTTACTCCCTAGCAACTACGAGCAGTACTTC. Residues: CASSLLPSNYEQYF.

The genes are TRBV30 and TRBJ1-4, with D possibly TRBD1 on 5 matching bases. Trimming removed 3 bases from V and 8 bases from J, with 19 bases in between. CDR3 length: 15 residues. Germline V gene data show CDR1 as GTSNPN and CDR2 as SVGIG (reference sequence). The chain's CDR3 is CAWSSWGRIGEKLFF. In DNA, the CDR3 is TGTGCCTGGAGCTCCTGGGGCAGGATAGGCGAAAAACTGTTTTTT.

The CDR3 loop is CASSLGREQYF. The DNA of the CDR3 is TGTGCCAGCAGCTTAGGTCGCGAGCAGTACTTC. The chain joins TRBV7-8 to TRBJ2-7; D is uncertain. Germline CDR1 reads SGHVS; CDR2 reads FQNEAQ. The V end lost 1 base, the J end lost 6 bases, and 4 bases lay between the germline ends. The CDR3 runs to 11 residues.

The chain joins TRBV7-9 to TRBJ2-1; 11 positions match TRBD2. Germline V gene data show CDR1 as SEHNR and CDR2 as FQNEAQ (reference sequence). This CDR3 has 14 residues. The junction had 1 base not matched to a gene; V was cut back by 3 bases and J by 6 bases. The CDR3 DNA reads TGTGCCAGCAGCTTGACTAGCGGGGTCAATGAGCAGTTCTTC. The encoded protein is CASSLTSGVNEQFF.

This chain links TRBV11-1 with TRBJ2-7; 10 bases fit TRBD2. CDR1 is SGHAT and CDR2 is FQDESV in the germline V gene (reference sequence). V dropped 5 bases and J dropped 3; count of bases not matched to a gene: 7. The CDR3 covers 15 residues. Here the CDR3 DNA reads TGTGCCAGCAGCGGGGTAGCGGGAGGCCGCTACGAGCAGTACTTC. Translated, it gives CASSGVAGGRYEQYF.

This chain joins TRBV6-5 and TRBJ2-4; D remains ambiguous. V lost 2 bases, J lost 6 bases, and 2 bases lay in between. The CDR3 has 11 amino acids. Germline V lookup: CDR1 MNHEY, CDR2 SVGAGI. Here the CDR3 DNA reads TGTGCCAGCAGTTACCGAAACATTCAGTACTTC. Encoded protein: CASSYRNIQYF.

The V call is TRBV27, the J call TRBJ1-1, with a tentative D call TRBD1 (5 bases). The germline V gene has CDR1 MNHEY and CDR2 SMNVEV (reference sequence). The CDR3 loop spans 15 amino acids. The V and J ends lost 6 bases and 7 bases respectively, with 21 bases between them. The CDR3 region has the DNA TGTGCCAGCAGCCCCTCCCCCCCCGACAGCCTTGAAGCTTTCTTT. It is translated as CASSPSPPDSLEAFF.

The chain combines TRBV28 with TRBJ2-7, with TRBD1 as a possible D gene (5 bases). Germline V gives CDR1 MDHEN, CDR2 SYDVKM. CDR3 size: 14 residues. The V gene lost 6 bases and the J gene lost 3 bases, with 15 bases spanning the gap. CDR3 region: CASSPAGWIYEQYF. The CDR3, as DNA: TGTGCCAGCAGCCCCGCAGGGTGGATCTACGAGCAGTACTTC. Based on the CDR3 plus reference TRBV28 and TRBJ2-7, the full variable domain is DVKVTQSSRYLVKRTGEKVFLECVQDMDHENMFWYRQDPGLGLRLIYFSYDVKMKEKGDIPEGYSVSREKKERFSLILESASTNQTSMYLCASSPAGWIYEQYFGPGTRLTVT.

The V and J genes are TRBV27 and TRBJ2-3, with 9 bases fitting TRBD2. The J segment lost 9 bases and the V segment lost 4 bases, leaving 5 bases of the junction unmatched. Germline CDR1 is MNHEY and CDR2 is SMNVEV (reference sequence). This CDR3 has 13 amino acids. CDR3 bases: TGTGCCAGCAGTTCCTTTGCGGGAGGGACGCAGTATTTT. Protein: CASSSFAGGTQYF.

Here the CDR3 reads CASSLTTGGTTEAFF. DNA of the CDR3: TGCGCCAGCAGCTTAACGACAGGGGGGACCACTGAAGCTTTCTTT. The chain employs TRBV5-1 and TRBJ1-1; 9 bases agree with TRBD1. Germline CDR1 is SGHRS and CDR2 is YFSETQ. The CDR3 is 15 residues long. V lost 2 bases, J lost 4 bases, and 6 bases stayed unmatched.

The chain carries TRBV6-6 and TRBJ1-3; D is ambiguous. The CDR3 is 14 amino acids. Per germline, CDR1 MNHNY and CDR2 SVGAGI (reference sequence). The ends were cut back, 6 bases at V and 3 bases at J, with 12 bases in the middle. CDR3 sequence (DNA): TGTGCCAGCAGCCTTTTGGCAGGTGGAAACACCATATATTTT. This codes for CASSLLAGGNTIYF.

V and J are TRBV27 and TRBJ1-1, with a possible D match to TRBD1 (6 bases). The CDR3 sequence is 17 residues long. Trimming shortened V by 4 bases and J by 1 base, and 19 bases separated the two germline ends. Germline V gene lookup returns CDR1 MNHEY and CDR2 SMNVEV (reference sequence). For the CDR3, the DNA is TGTGCCAGCAGTTCACAGGGTTTCGTCCTCGAGAACACTGAAGCTTTCTTT. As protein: CASSSQGFVLENTEAFF.

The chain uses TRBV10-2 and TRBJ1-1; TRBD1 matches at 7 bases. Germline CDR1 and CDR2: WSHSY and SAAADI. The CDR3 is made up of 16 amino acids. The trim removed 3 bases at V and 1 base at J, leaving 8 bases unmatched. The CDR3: CASSDKAGGPNTEAFF. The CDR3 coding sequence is TGCGCCAGCAGTGACAAAGCAGGGGGTCCGAACACTGAAGCTTTCTTT.

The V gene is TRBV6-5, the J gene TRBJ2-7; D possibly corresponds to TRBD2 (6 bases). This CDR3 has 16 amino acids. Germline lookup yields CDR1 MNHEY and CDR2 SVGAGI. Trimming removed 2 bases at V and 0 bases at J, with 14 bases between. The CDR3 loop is CASSYGAGMISYEQYF. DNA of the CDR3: TGTGCCAGCAGTTACGGCGCGGGAATGATCTCCTACGAGCAGTACTTC.

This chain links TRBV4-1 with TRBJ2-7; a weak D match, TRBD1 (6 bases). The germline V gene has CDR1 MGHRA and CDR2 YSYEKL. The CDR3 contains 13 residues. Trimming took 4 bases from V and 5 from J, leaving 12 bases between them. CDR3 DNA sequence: TGCGCCAGCAGCCCGGACAGATCGGACGAGCAGTACTTC. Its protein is CASSPDRSDEQYF.

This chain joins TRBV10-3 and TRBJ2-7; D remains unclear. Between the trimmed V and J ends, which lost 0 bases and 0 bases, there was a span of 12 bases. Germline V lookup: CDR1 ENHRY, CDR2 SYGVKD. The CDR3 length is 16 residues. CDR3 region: CAISESNPFSSYEQYF. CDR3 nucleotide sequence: TGTGCCATCAGTGAGTCGAACCCCTTCAGCTCCTACGAGCAGTACTTC.

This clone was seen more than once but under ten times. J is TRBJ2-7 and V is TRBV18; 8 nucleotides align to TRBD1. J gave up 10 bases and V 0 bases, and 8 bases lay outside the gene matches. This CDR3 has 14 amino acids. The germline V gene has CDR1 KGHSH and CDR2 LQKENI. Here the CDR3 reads CASSPPGQASLQYF. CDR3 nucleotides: TGTGCCAGCTCACCACCGGGACAGGCATCTTTACAGTACTTC.

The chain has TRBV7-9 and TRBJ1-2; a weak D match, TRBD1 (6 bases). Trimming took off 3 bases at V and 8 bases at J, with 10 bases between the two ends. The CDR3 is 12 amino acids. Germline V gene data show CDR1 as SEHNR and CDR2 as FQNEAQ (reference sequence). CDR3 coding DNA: TGTGCCAGCAGCTTTAACAGGGAAGGCTACACCTTC. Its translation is CASSFNREGYTF.

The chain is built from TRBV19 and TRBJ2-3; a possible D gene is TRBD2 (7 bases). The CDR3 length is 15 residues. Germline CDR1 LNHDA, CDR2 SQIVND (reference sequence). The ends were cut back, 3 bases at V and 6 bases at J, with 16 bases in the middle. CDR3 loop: CASSIAWGREDTQYF. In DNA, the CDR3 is TGTGCCAGTAGTATTGCGTGGGGGCGGGAGGATACGCAGTATTTT.

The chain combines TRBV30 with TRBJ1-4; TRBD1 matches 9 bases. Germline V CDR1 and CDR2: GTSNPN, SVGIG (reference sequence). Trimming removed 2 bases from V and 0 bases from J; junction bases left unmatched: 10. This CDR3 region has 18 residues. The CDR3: CAWSRDRESTTTNEKLFF. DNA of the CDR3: TGTGCCTGGAGTAGGGACAGGGAATCGACTACAACTAATGAAAAACTGTTTTTT.

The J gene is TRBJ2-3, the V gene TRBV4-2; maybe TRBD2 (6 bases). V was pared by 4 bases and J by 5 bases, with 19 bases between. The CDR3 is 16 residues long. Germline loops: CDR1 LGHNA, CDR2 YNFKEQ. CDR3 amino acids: CASSRNRDSLGDTQYF. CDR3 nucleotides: TGTGCCAGCAGCCGGAACCGGGACTCCCTTGGAGATACGCAGTATTTT.

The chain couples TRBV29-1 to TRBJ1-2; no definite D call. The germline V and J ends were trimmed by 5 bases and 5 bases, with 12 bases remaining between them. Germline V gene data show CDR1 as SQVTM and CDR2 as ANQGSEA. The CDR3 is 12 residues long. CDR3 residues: CSVSGVGYGYTF. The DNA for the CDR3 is TGCAGCGTTAGCGGGGTAGGGTATGGCTACACCTTC.

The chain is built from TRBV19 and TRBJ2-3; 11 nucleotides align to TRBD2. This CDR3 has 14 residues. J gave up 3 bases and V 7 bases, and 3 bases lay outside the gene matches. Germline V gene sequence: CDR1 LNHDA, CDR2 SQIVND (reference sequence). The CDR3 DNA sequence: TGTGCCAGTATGGGGACTAGCGGTACAGATACGCAGTATTTT. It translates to CASMGTSGTDTQYF.

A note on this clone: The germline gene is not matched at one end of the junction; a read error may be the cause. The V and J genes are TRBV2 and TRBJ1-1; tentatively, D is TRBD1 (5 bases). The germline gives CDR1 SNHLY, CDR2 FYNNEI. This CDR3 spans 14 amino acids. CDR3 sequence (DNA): TGTGCCAGCAGGGAAGACAGCATGAACACTGAAGCTTTCTTT. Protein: CASREDSMNTEAFF.

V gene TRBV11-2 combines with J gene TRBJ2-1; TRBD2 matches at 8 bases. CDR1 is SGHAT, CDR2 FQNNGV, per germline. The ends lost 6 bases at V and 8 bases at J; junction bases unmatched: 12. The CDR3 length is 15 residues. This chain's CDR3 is CASRRRGGQLDEQFF. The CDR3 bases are TGTGCCAGCAGACGACGCGGGGGGCAGTTGGATGAGCAGTTCTTC.

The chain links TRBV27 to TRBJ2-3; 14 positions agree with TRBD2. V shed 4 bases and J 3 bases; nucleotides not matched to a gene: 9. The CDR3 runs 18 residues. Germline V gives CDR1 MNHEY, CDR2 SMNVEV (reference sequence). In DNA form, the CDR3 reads TGTGCCAGCAGTTCCGTGCGACTAGCGGGAGGGCCAACAGATACGCAGTATTTT. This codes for CASSSVRLAGGPTDTQYF.

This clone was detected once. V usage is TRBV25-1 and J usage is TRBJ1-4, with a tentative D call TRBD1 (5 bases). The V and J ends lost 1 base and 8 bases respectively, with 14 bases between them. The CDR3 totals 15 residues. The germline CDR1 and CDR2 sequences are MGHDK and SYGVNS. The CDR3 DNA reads TGTGCCAGCAGTGAATCGGGGGGTCTTAGGGAAAAACTGTTTTTT. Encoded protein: CASSESGGLREKLFF.

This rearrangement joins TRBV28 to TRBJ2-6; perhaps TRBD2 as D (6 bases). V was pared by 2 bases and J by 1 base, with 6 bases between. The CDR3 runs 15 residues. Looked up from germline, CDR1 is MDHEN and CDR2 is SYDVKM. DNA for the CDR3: TGTGCCAGCAGTTTAGGGGGGTCTGGGGCCAACGTCCTGACTTTC. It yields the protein CASSLGGSGANVLTF. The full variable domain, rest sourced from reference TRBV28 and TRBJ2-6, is DVKVTQSSRYLVKRTGEKVFLECVQDMDHENMFWYRQDPGLGLRLIYFSYDVKMKEKGDIPEGYSVSREKKERFSLILESASTNQTSMYLCASSLGGSGANVLTFGAGSRLTVL.

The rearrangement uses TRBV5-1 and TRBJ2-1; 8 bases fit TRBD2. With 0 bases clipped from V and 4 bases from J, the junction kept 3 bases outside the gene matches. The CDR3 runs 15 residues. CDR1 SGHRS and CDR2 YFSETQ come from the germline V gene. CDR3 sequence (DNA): TGCGCCAGCAGCTTGGATAGCGGGGAATACAATGAGCAGTTCTTC. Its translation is CASSLDSGEYNEQFF.

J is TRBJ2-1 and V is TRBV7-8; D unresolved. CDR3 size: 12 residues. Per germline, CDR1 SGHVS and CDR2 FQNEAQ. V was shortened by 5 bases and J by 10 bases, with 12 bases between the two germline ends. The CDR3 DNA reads TGTGCCAGCAGCCCCTGGGCCGAAGAGCAGTTCTTC. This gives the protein CASSPWAEEQFF.